Described below is a single T cell receptor beta chain sequence and its context. The antigen remains unidentified. Each depressed patient was matched pairwise with a non-depressed control on sex, age, current smoking status and body mass index. V shed 7 bases and J shed 3 bases, with 10 bases lying between them. The CDR3 has 14 residues. Germline V gene sequence: CDR1 MNHNS, CDR2 SASEGT. This specimen belongs to a study of untreated major depressive disorder. Study-level points and caveats: Generalizability is limited by the comparatively small study sample.

Profiled with immunoSEQ multiplex PCR; TCRdb holds only in-frame clones, not every one. This sample yields about 21,000 clones, of which 85% to 90% are seen a single time; around 0.5% belongs to the top ten. The sequence was collected from a woman aged 40 to 50 in good health. The specimen was CD4+ T cells from PBMCs. This chain connects TRBV6-1 to TRBJ1-6, with D maybe TRBD1 (6 bases). This CDR3 is CASKRGDYNSPLHF. CDR3 bases: TGTGCCAGCAAAAGGGGGGACTATAATTCACCCCTCCACTTT.